These T cell receptor beta chains were read from a single sample in a study of T-cell memory formation after mild COVID-19. From the 5' RACE reads, TCRdb called clonotypes with MiXCR, one entry per CDR3 protein. The profile shows roughly 110,000 distinct CDR3 sequences, approximately 14% of them singletons. Material: PBMCs or a T cell subset sorted from them (not recorded which). Receptors originate from a young man who had mild COVID-19 (a few samples of this study predate the infection). Cell type and time point are not known. The CDR3 runs from the conserved cysteine through the conserved F or W. The D gene is left open where the match is weak. Clone size, where shown, is once, few, many, or a class for clones that have expanded.

len	v_gene	d_gene	abundance	j_gene	CDR3nt	CDR3aa
17	TRBV7-3	TRBD2	few	TRBJ2-1	TGTGCCAGCAGCTCCGGACTAGCGGGGAATCCCTACAATGAGCAGTTCTTC	CASSSGLAGNPYNEQFF
13	TRBV27	-	-	TRBJ2-1	TGTGCCAGCAGTTTGATAGAGTATGGTGAGCAGTTCTTC	CASSLIEYGEQFF
15	TRBV7-2	TRBD1	-	TRBJ1-4	TGTGCCAGCAGCCCCGGGACAGGTCTAGGGGAAAAACTGTTTTTT	CASSPGTGLGEKLFF
14	TRBV28	TRBD2	few	TRBJ2-1	TGTGCCAGCAGTTCCCCACGGGGGGACAATGAGCAGTTCTTC	CASSSPRGDNEQFF
13	TRBV10-3	TRBD2	-	TRBJ2-7	TGTGCCACCCACGGGGGGGAGACCTACGAGCAGTACTTC	CATHGGETYEQYF
15	TRBV4-1	-	many	TRBJ1-1	TGCGCCAGCAGCCAACGCGGGGGGTTGATCGATAGGGCTTTCTTT	CASSQRGGLIDRAFF
15	TRBV6-5	-	-	TRBJ1-1	TGTGCCAGCAGTTACTCGCCAGGGTTGAACACTGAAGCTTTCTTT	CASSYSPGLNTEAFF
19	TRBV7-9	-	few	TRBJ1-2	TGTGCCAGCAGTTCTAGGGTGGCTGGGACACTGCCCTCGGTTGATGGCTACACCTTC	CASSSRVAGTLPSVDGYTF
17	TRBV2	-	few	TRBJ1-5	TGTGCCAGCAGTGAAGACGACCCCCGCAGGGGCCATCAGCCCCAGCATTTT	CASSEDDPRRGHQPQHF
16	TRBV24-1	-	many	TRBJ2-3	TGTGCCACCAGTGAAGGGGGTCGGAGCCTCACAGATACGCAGTATTTT	CATSEGGRSLTDTQYF
16	TRBV5-6	-	few	TRBJ2-1	TGTGCCAGCAGCTTAGGAGGGGCACACTCCTACAATGAGCAGTTCTTC	CASSLGGAHSYNEQFF
15	TRBV12-3/TRBV12-4	-	-	TRBJ2-2	TGTGCCAGCAGTCCCGCCGGGGGAGGGGGCGGGGAGCTGTTTTTT	CASSPAGGGGGELFF
12	TRBV6-6	-	few	TRBJ1-1	TGTGCCAGCAGACGGACGGACCCAGAAGCTTTCTTT	CASRRTDPEAFF
18	TRBV4-3	-	few	TRBJ2-1	TGCGCCAGCAGCCAAGATTTGGGCATGGTAGGGCTCGACAATGAGCAGTTCTTC	CASSQDLGMVGLDNEQFF
18	TRBV5-1	-	-	TRBJ2-6	TGCGCCAGCGGAACAGTCTCCCGTTTCTACTCTGGGGCCAACGTCCTGACTTTC	CASGTVSRFYSGANVLTF
14	TRBV20-1	TRBD1	-	TRBJ1-2	TGCAGTGCTCGGGGACAGGGTGAGGACTATGGCTACACCTTC	CSARGQGEDYGYTF
15	TRBV2	-	many	TRBJ2-3	TGTGCCAGCAGGGCTACGTCGGATAGCACAGATACGCAGTATTTT	CASRATSDSTDTQYF
12	TRBV6-1	-	few	TRBJ2-1	TGTGCCAGCAGTGATTGGGACAATGAGCAGTTCTTC	CASSDWDNEQFF
18	TRBV7-6	TRBD2	few	TRBJ2-7	TGTGCCAGCAGCGAAGTCTGGACTAGCGGGGGACTCTCCTACGAGCAGTACTTC	CASSEVWTSGGLSYEQYF
13	TRBV24-1	-	-	TRBJ1-5	TGTGCCACCAGCCGGGAGCCAAATCAGCCCCAGCATTTT	CATSREPNQPQHF
16	TRBV7-9	-	-	TRBJ1-5	TGTGCCAGCAGCGAGAGCAGGGTCTATAGCAATCAGCCCCAGCATTTT	CASSESRVYSNQPQHF
12	TRBV3-1	-	few	TRBJ2-1	TGTGCCAGCAGCCAAGTACTTAATGAGCAGTTCTTC	CASSQVLNEQFF
15	TRBV6-5	-	few	TRBJ2-2	TGTGCCAGCAGACTCGGCGGTTCGGAGATCGGGGAGCTGTTTTTT	CASRLGGSEIGELFF
14	TRBV20-1	-	-	TRBJ2-7	TGCAGTGCTAGAGATCGAAAGGGGGCCTACGAGCAGTACTTC	CSARDRKGAYEQYF
14	TRBV7-9	-	few	TRBJ1-4	TGTGCCAGCAGCTTAGGCGGGACGGATGAAAAACTGTTTTTT	CASSLGGTDEKLFF
14	TRBV7-9	-	many	TRBJ2-7	TGTGCCAGCAGCTTAGCGCTTGGGTTAGACGAGCAGTACTTC	CASSLALGLDEQYF
16	TRBV4-1	-	-	TRBJ2-3	TGCGCCAGCAGCCAAGGGTCAGGGGTCCTAGCGGATACGCAGTATTTT	CASSQGSGVLADTQYF
15	TRBV7-2	-	-	TRBJ1-5	TGTGCCAGCAGCTTACTTTTCGGGGGGGGTCAGCCCCAGCATTTT	CASSLLFGGGQPQHF
15	TRBV5-1	-	few	TRBJ2-5	TGCGCCAGCAGCCGTACAGGAAGCGCCCAAGAGACCCAGTACTTC	CASSRTGSAQETQYF
15	TRBV7-9	-	-	TRBJ2-3	TGTGCCAGCAGCTTCCGGGACCTGGGGGGAGATACGCAGTATTTT	CASSFRDLGGDTQYF
15	TRBV6-2/TRBV6-3	-	few	TRBJ2-7	TGTGCCAGCAGTTACTCGATTATAGGCGGGTCCGAGCAGTACTTC	CASSYSIIGGSEQYF
16	TRBV20-1	TRBD2	-	TRBJ2-1	TGCAGTGCTAGAGATGTGGCGGGGGGATCCTACAATGAGCAGTTCTTC	CSARDVAGGSYNEQFF
13	TRBV5-1	-	-	TRBJ1-1	TGCGCCAGCAGCTTGGCCGGGTCTCCTGAAGCTTTCTTT	CASSLAGSPEAFF
15	TRBV6-2/TRBV6-3	-	-	TRBJ2-1	TGTGCCAGCAGTTACCCCCTCTTCTCCTACAATGAGCAGTTCTTC	CASSYPLFSYNEQFF
15	TRBV5-1	-	-	TRBJ1-5	TGCGCCAGCAGCTTGGGGGGGACCAGTAATCAGCCCCAGCATTTT	CASSLGGTSNQPQHF
12	TRBV7-6	-	-	TRBJ2-3	TGTGCCAGCAGCCGTGGGGGGGATACGCAGTATTTT	CASSRGGDTQYF
14	TRBV6-2/TRBV6-3	TRBD1	few	TRBJ2-3	TGTGCCAGCAGACAGGGGGCTCCCACAGATACGCAGTATTTT	CASRQGAPTDTQYF
14	TRBV5-1	-	-	TRBJ1-1	TGCGCCAGCAGCTTGCGAGGGGTGAACACTGAAGCTTTCTTT	CASSLRGVNTEAFF
16	TRBV7-2	TRBD1	many	TRBJ2-4	TGTGCCAGCAGCTTAGCGGGACAGGGGGCCAAAAACATTCAGTACTTC	CASSLAGQGAKNIQYF
14	TRBV28	-	many	TRBJ2-1	TGTGCCAGCAGTTTTAGAACTAGGACGAATGAGCAGTTCTTC	CASSFRTRTNEQFF
14	TRBV12-3/TRBV12-4	TRBD2	-	TRBJ2-3	TGTGCCAGCAGCCGAGCGGGGGTGATAGATACGCAGTATTTT	CASSRAGVIDTQYF
15	TRBV27	-	-	TRBJ2-2	TGTGCCTCTAAGACCGGGACAACGAACACCGGGGAGCTGTTTTTT	CASKTGTTNTGELFF
14	TRBV4-1	-	-	TRBJ1-1	TGCGCCAGCAGCCGACCAGACAGGCAGGGTGAAGCTTTCTTT	CASSRPDRQGEAFF
19	TRBV4-1	-	-	TRBJ1-6	TGCGCCAGCAGCCAAGATGGAAGGGAGGGACAAATCCCCCTTTCACCCCTCCACTTT	CASSQDGREGQIPLSPLHF
16	TRBV6-2/TRBV6-3	-	-	TRBJ1-5	TGTGCCAGCAGTTACCAAGGGGTCCATAGCAATCAGCCCCAGCATTTT	CASSYQGVHSNQPQHF
17	TRBV7-8	-	many	TRBJ2-2	TGTGCCAGCAGCTTAGCTGATGTGACTGTGAACACCGGGGAGCTGTTTTTT	CASSLADVTVNTGELFF
20	TRBV18	TRBD2	-	TRBJ2-6	TGTGCCAGCTCACCACTCCCCCCGGGCGGGGGGCCCTCTGGGGCCAACGTCCTGACTTTC	CASSPLPPGGGPSGANVLTF
13	TRBV6-2/TRBV6-3	-	many	TRBJ1-1	TGTGCCAGCAAACAGACAGTGAACACTGAAGCTTTCTTT	CASKQTVNTEAFF
16	TRBV5-1	TRBD2	few	TRBJ2-7	TGCGCCAGCAGCTTGGCCCCCCCAGCGGGGGTCGGCGAGCAGTACTTC	CASSLAPPAGVGEQYF
14	TRBV7-2	TRBD1	few	TRBJ1-4	TGTGCCAGCAGATCGACAGGGCAATTCGAAAAACTGTTTTTT	CASRSTGQFEKLFF
16	TRBV25-1	-	-	TRBJ2-2	TGTGCCAGCAGTGGCGGAGTTGGACGTACTGACGGGGAGCTGTTTTTT	CASSGGVGRTDGELFF
13	TRBV7-2	-	-	TRBJ2-3	TGTGCCAGCAGCTCCCTTTCTCCCGATACGCAGTATTTT	CASSSLSPDTQYF
15	TRBV6-2/TRBV6-3	TRBD1	-	TRBJ2-2	TGTGCCAGCAGTACAGGGACAGGGGAAACCGGGGAGCTGTTTTTT	CASSTGTGETGELFF
13	TRBV29-1	-	-	TRBJ1-2	TGCAGCGTTGGGCCAAACTCCGGCTATGGCTACACCTTC	CSVGPNSGYGYTF